The present TCR beta chain was sequenced within a study of cytomegalovirus exposure and HLA in healthy donors. Whereas donors were nominally healthy upon sampling, unrecorded immune exposures were probable. General study findings and limits: In a later analysis, the majority of CMV-associated beta chains seemingly showed HLA restriction. Sequence variants that were highly shared formed a cluster that was likely a sequencing artifact. V- and J-gene trimming in TCR beta was tied to a missense DCLRE1C variant by an analysis performed later.

Notes on this clone: Its antigen is as yet unknown.

A multiplex PCR was run with 60 Vbeta primers and 13 Jbeta primers. The data were produced by immunoSEQ multiplex PCR, yet TCRdb's version contains in-frame clones alone and is incomplete. The data contain some 85,000 clones, about four fifths of them singletons. After removal of 7 bases from V and 5 bases from J, the junction contained 7 bases not matched to a gene. The germline V gene has CDR1 SQVTM and CDR2 ANQGSEA. The CDR3 sequence is 13 residues long. This sequence originates from a young man in good health and CMV-seropositive. The rearrangement uses TRBV29-1 and TRBJ2-5; 10 bases are a match to TRBD1. Sequenced sample: PBMCs. CDR3 region: CSAAGQGRETQYF. CDR3 bases: TGCAGCGCTGCGGGACAGGGGAGGGAGACCCAGTACTTC.